A selection of T cell receptor beta chains follows, all from one sample in a study of control samples from healthy donors and cancer patients. Method: immunoSEQ multiplex PCR; TCRdb's copy keeps in-frame clones and lacks some. The data hold about 89,000 clones, with approximately 86% observed a single time. The sample taken for sequencing was blood. These receptors were obtained from a man under 40 in good health. CDR3s include the opening cysteine and the closing phenylalanine or tryptophan. D genes are given only for firm matches. Size is stated for part of the rows, as once, few or many counts, or as a class when the clone is expanded.

V gene	D gene	J gene	clone size	CDR3 protein	CDR3 DNA
TRBV18	TRBD1	TRBJ1-4	NA	CASSPLGTGSEKLFF	TGTGCCAGCTCACCACTCGGGACAGGGAGTGAAAAACTGTTTTTT
TRBV21-1	NA	TRBJ1-5	NA	CASNSGYSNQPQHF	TGTGCCAGCAATTCGGGTTATAGCAATCAGCCCCAGCATTTT
TRBV7-2	TRBD2	TRBJ2-5	few	CASSSHRGGQETQYF	TGTGCCAGCAGCTCCCATCGGGGGGGGCAGGAGACCCAGTACTTC
TRBV27	NA	TRBJ1-6	NA	CASSLRATNYNSPLHF	TGTGCCAGCAGTTTGAGGGCCACGAACTATAATTCACCCCTCCACTTT
TRBV2	NA	TRBJ1-1	NA	CATGTQNTEAFF	TGTGCCACCGGGACTCAGAACACTGAAGCTTTCTTT
TRBV7-9	NA	TRBJ2-1	NA	CASSLAGTYNEQFF	TGTGCCAGCAGCTTAGCAGGAACCTACAATGAGCAGTTCTTC
TRBV6-5	NA	TRBJ1-1	NA	CASTGGDRGSTEAFF	TGTGCCAGCACTGGGGGGGATCGGGGGAGCACTGAAGCTTTCTTT
TRBV5-4	NA	TRBJ2-5	NA	CASSLGQVGRETQYF	TGTGCCAGCAGCTTGGGGCAGGTGGGAAGGGAGACCCAGTACTTC
TRBV12-5	NA	TRBJ1-2	NA	CASAVGVHYGYTF	TGTGCTAGTGCAGTTGGGGTGCACTATGGCTACACCTTC
TRBV30	NA	TRBJ1-5	NA	CAWSANSNQPQHF	TGTGCCTGGAGTGCAAATAGCAATCAGCCCCAGCATTTT
TRBV4-2	NA	TRBJ1-5	NA	CASSQDRDQPQHF	TGTGCCAGCAGCCAAGACAGGGATCAGCCCCAGCATTTT
TRBV19	NA	TRBJ2-6	NA	CASSIRSRLSFSGANVLTF	TGTGCCAGTAGTATCAGGAGCCGACTGAGCTTCTCTGGGGCCAACGTCCTGACTTTC
TRBV7-9	NA	TRBJ2-2	NA	CASSTSATGELFF	TGTGCCAGCAGCACCAGCGCGACCGGGGAGCTGTTTTTT
TRBV19	NA	TRBJ1-1	NA	CATRGSEAFF	TGTGCCACTAGGGGTTCTGAAGCTTTCTTT
TRBV6-1	TRBD1	TRBJ1-5	few	CASSEVGQGAGQPQHF	TGTGCCAGCAGTGAAGTGGGACAGGGGGCAGGTCAGCCCCAGCATTTT
TRBV5-4	NA	TRBJ1-2	few	CASTRQGNDGYTF	TGTGCCAGCACCAGGCAGGGAAACGATGGCTACACCTTC
TRBV6-6	NA	TRBJ1-5	few	CASSYVEGSNQPQHF	TGTGCCAGCAGTTACGTAGAGGGGAGCAATCAGCCCCAGCATTTT
TRBV19	NA	TRBJ1-1	NA	CASSIGGHLNTEAFF	TGTGCCAGTAGTATCGGGGGACACCTGAACACTGAAGCTTTCTTT
TRBV15	TRBD1	TRBJ1-2	NA	CATQDRENYGYTF	TGTGCCACCCAGGACAGGGAAAATTATGGCTACACCTTC
TRBV5-6	NA	TRBJ2-5	NA	CASSPTRLVISQETQYF	TGTGCCAGCAGCCCTACGAGACTAGTAATCAGCCAAGAGACCCAGTACTTC
TRBV5-6	NA	TRBJ1-2	NA	CASSLPAYGPTRGYTF	TGTGCCAGCAGCTTGCCCGCTTATGGGCCTACTAGGGGCTACACCTTC
TRBV5-1	NA	TRBJ2-7	once	CASRGDWNYEQYF	TGCGCCAGCAGGGGGGACTGGAACTACGAGCAGTACTTC
TRBV5-1	TRBD1	TRBJ1-2	NA	CASSLQGADGYTF	TGCGCCAGCAGCTTACAGGGGGCGGATGGCTACACCTTC
TRBV7-9	TRBD1	TRBJ1-6	NA	CASGGQGPSPLHF	TGTGCCAGCGGGGGACAGGGTCCCTCACCCCTCCACTTT
TRBV18	NA	TRBJ1-4	NA	CASSPPGTLDEKLFF	TGTGCCAGCTCACCTCCCGGGACACTTGATGAAAAACTGTTTTTT
TRBV5-1	TRBD2	TRBJ2-3	few	CASSLAGGDTQYF	TGCGCCAGCAGTCTAGCGGGTGGAGATACGCAGTATTTT
TRBV5-6	NA	TRBJ2-3	NA	CASGTPTSTDTQYF	TGTGCCAGCGGGACGCCTACTAGCACAGATACGCAGTATTTT
TRBV29-1	NA	TRBJ1-3	NA	CSAASSGNTIYF	TGCAGCGCCGCGTCCTCTGGAAACACCATATATTTT
TRBV6-5	TRBD2	TRBJ2-5	once	CASSSAGLAEETQYF	TGTGCCAGCAGTTCCGCGGGACTAGCGGAAGAGACCCAGTACTTC
TRBV6-1	NA	TRBJ2-5	NA	CASSEGPAPPGETQYF	TGTGCCAGCAGTGAAGGGCCTGCCCCCCCCGGGGAGACCCAGTACTTC
TRBV6-5	NA	TRBJ1-2	NA	CASSYSEIGTNYGYTF	TGTGCCAGCAGTTACTCTGAAATTGGGACAAACTATGGCTACACCTTC
TRBV7-6	TRBD1	TRBJ2-7	NA	CASSGSVGTGLNEQYF	TGTGCCAGCAGCGGTAGCGTCGGGACAGGGTTGAACGAGCAGTACTTC
TRBV5-4	NA	TRBJ2-2	NA	CASSLARGNTGELFF	TGTGCCAGCAGCTTGGCCCGCGGAAACACCGGGGAGCTGTTTTTT
TRBV10-3	TRBD1	TRBJ1-2	NA	CAISGTGGGDGYTF	TGTGCCATCAGTGGGACAGGGGGCGGAGATGGCTACACCTTC
TRBV5-5	NA	TRBJ1-3	NA	CASSLSGQTFSGNTIYF	TGTGCCAGCAGCTTAAGCGGACAGACTTTTTCTGGAAACACCATATATTTT
TRBV5-1	TRBD1	TRBJ2-1	NA	CASKRDRKADEQFF	TGCGCCAGCAAACGGGACAGAAAAGCCGATGAGCAGTTCTTC
TRBV29-1	NA	TRBJ2-5	NA	CSVEGLEGGPRPQYF	TGCAGCGTTGAAGGATTAGAGGGGGGACCACGGCCCCAGTACTTC
TRBV7-9	NA	TRBJ2-7	NA	CASSPGYEQYF	TGTGCCAGCAGCCCCGGCTACGAGCAGTACTTC
TRBV24-1	TRBD1	TRBJ1-1	NA	CATSDSGQGRAFF	TGTGCCACCAGTGACTCTGGACAGGGCCGGGCTTTCTTT
TRBV30	NA	TRBJ2-2	NA	CAWSHTYTGELFF	TGTGCCTGGAGTCACACGTACACCGGGGAGCTGTTTTTT
TRBV5-4	TRBD1	TRBJ2-6	NA	CASSSGGDRIRASGANVLTF	TGTGCCAGCAGCTCTGGAGGGGACAGGATTAGGGCCTCTGGGGCCAACGTCCTGACTTTC
TRBV10-3	NA	TRBJ2-5	NA	CAISERLVETQYF	TGTGCCATCAGTGAGAGGCTAGTCGAGACCCAGTACTTC
TRBV3-1/TRBV3-2	TRBD1	TRBJ1-4	NA	CASSPNARDRVLF	TGTGCCAGCAGCCCCAATGCGAGGGACAGGGTTCTTTTT
TRBV27	NA	TRBJ1-1	NA	CASKGQGRLNTEAFF	TGTGCCAGCAAGGGTCAGGGGAGGTTGAACACTGAAGCTTTCTTT
TRBV3-1/TRBV3-2	TRBD1	TRBJ1-3	NA	CASSQPGQGYSGNTIYF	TGTGCCAGCAGCCAACCGGGACAGGGATATTCTGGAAACACCATATATTTT
TRBV6-1	TRBD2	TRBJ2-5	NA	CASSELAGGQETQYF	TGTGCCAGCAGTGAACTAGCGGGGGGGCAAGAGACCCAGTACTTC
TRBV4-1	TRBD1	TRBJ2-7	NA	CASSPRTGYEQYF	TGCGCCAGCAGCCCGCGGACAGGGTACGAGCAGTACTTC
TRBV5-8	TRBD1	TRBJ2-2	NA	CASRKGTGRITGELFF	TGTGCCAGCAGGAAAGGGACAGGGAGAATAACCGGGGAGCTGTTTTTT
TRBV6-6	TRBD1	TRBJ1-2	few	CASSRNAAGGARGYTF	TGTGCCAGCAGTCGAAACGCTGCAGGGGGCGCAAGAGGCTACACCTTC
TRBV11-2	NA	TRBJ1-1	NA	CASSATVNTEAFF	TGTGCCAGCAGCGCCACAGTGAACACTGAAGCTTTCTTT
TRBV24-1	TRBD2	TRBJ2-5	NA	CATSDPGGPGETQYF	TGTGCCACCAGTGACCCGGGGGGGCCGGGAGAGACCCAGTACTTC
TRBV27	NA	TRBJ2-2	NA	CASSDDTGELFF	TGTGCCAGCTCTGACGACACCGGGGAGCTGTTTTTT
TRBV3-1/TRBV3-2	TRBD1	TRBJ1-2	once	CASSQRSGGFGYGYTF	TGTGCCAGCAGCCAGAGATCAGGGGGGTTTGGTTATGGCTACACCTTC
TRBV3-1/TRBV3-2	NA	TRBJ2-3	NA	CASSQRSPDTQYF	TGTGCCAGCAGCCAACGAAGCCCAGATACGCAGTATTTT